The 17 T cell receptor beta chains listed next were all sequenced from one sample in a study of breast tumors, draining lymph nodes, adjacent tissues. The lymph nodes were axillary draining lymph nodes from breast cancer patients. TCRdb redid the calling of the multiplex PCR reads with MiXCR, one entry per CDR3 protein. The table shows 85,000 to 120,000 distinct CDR3 sequences, with under 40% occurring only once. Sequenced: axillary lymph node tissue. The receptors were gathered from a female donor with breast cancer. Some clones in this sample may be carry-over from other donors' samples.

This clonotype showed up just a few times. One base away lies a much larger clone, so this may be a sequencing read error. This chain joins TRBV11-1 and TRBJ2-2; no reliable D call. The CDR3 covers 14 residues. Trimming removed 4 bases at V and 6 bases at J, with 12 bases between. CDR1 is SGHAT and CDR2 is FQDESV in the germline V gene (reference sequence). The CDR3: CASSSLQRAGELFF. CDR3 DNA sequence: TGTGCCAGCAGCTCCCTACAAAGGGCCGGGGAGCTGTTTTTT.

This clonotype was observed many times. The chain joins TRBV7-3 to TRBJ2-5, with 8 bases fitting TRBD2. The CDR3 extends over 16 amino acids. Germline CDR1 and CDR2: SGHTA and FQGTGA. V was clipped by 5 bases and J by 2 bases; unmatched bases: 10. CDR3 loop: CASSPGSGGGQETQYF. The CDR3 bases are TGTGCCAGCAGCCCCGGCAGCGGGGGAGGGCAAGAGACCCAGTACTTC.

This clonotype was counted many times. The rearrangement links TRBV28 to TRBJ1-6; 9 bases align to TRBD1. The length of the CDR3 is 15 residues. Germline V gene sequence: CDR1 MDHEN, CDR2 SYDVKM. Germline trimming cut 6 bases from V and 7 bases from J; bases unmatched to any gene: 7. This CDR3 reads CASRAPQGANSPLHF. The CDR3 DNA reads TGTGCCAGCAGGGCCCCACAGGGGGCAAATTCACCCCTCCACTTT.

The chain is built from TRBV14 and TRBJ2-3; 7 positions match TRBD2. Per germline, CDR1 SGHDN and CDR2 FVKESK. Germline trimming cut 3 bases from V and 2 bases from J; bases unmatched to any gene: 2. This CDR3 has 14 residues. The CDR3 here is CASSQTSLTDTQYF. In nucleotides, the CDR3 is TGTGCCAGCAGCCAGACTAGCCTCACAGATACGCAGTATTTT.

This clonotype was counted many times. This rearrangement joins TRBV20-1 to TRBJ2-7, with D tentatively TRBD1 (6 bases). The V and J ends lost 4 bases and 3 bases respectively, with 13 bases between them. The CDR3 has 13 amino acids. The germline V gene has CDR1 DFQATT and CDR2 SNEGSKA (reference sequence). The CDR3 region is CSAIQGDGYEQYF. CDR3 DNA: TGCAGTGCTATACAGGGAGATGGCTACGAGCAGTACTTC.

The chain links TRBV7-9 to TRBJ2-5; TRBD2 agrees at 14 bases. The CDR3 has 15 amino acids. Trimming at V came to 5 bases and at J to 3 bases, leaving 2 bases not matched to a gene. CDR1 is SEHNR and CDR2 is FQNEAQ in the germline V gene (reference sequence). CDR3 sequence: CASSEGLAGEETQYF. The CDR3 DNA follows: TGTGCCAGCAGCGAGGGACTAGCGGGGGAAGAGACCCAGTACTTC.

This clonotype was counted many times. This chain links TRBV6-6 with TRBJ2-3; TRBD1 is a possible D gene (5 bases). Looked up from germline, CDR1 is MNHNY and CDR2 is SVGAGI (reference sequence). V was clipped by 7 bases and J by 2 bases, with 16 bases between them. The CDR3 is 15 amino acids. CDR3 in amino acids: CASTFRGRDTDTQYF. CDR3 nucleotide sequence: TGTGCCAGCACCTTCAGAGGCAGGGACACAGATACGCAGTATTTT.

This clonotype was detected ten times or more. The chain is built from TRBV7-2 and TRBJ2-7, with 8 nucleotides matching TRBD2. CDR1 is SGHTA and CDR2 is FQGNSA in the germline V gene. V dropped 5 bases and J dropped 6; count of bases not matched to a gene: 15. The CDR3 totals 16 residues. In nucleotides, the CDR3 is TGTGCCAGCAGCCCCGACGGGGTCGGCGGGGGGCGCGAGCAGTACTTC. Translated: CASSPDGVGGGREQYF.

This chain links TRBV25-1 with TRBJ1-3; D is possibly TRBD1 (6 bases). The CDR3 has 13 residues. Germline CDR1 is MGHDK and CDR2 is SYGVNS. CDR3 nucleotide sequence: TGTGCTAGGAAGGGACACTCTGGAAACACCATATATTTT. This sequence encodes CARKGHSGNTIYF.

Concerning this clonotype itself: One base away lies a much larger clone, so this may be a sequencing read error. V usage is TRBV28 and J usage is TRBJ2-5, with D perhaps given as TRBD1 or TRBD2 (7 bases each). The V end lost 4 bases, the J end lost 4 bases, and 31 bases lay between the germline ends. The CDR3 runs 20 residues. Germline V gene data show CDR1 as MDHEN and CDR2 as SYDVKM. The CDR3 sequence: CASSSAIRGSLQGGRETQYF. CDR3 bases: TGTGCCAGCAGTTCAGCGATCCGGGGCTCTCTCCAGGGGGGGCGAGAGACCCAGTACTTC.

This clonotype occurred many times. The CDR3 spells CASSYSDRGGGYTF. The CDR3 DNA is TGTGCCAGCAGTTACTCTGACAGGGGGGGAGGCTACACCTTC. The chain has TRBV6-5 and TRBJ1-2, with 9 bases lining up with TRBD1. CDR3 size: 14 residues. V trimming: 0 bases; J trimming: 8 bases; junction bases outside the gene matches: 4. Looked up from germline, CDR1 is MNHEY and CDR2 is SVGAGI.

V usage is TRBV5-1 and J usage is TRBJ1-1; 7 bases agree with TRBD1. The germline V gene has CDR1 SGHRS and CDR2 YFSETQ. There are 15 residues in the CDR3. The V gene end was trimmed by 0 bases and the J gene end by 4 bases; junction bases not matched to a gene: 6. The CDR3 DNA reads as TGCGCCAGCAGCTTGGCCTCGAACAGGGGCACTGAAGCTTTCTTT. Its protein is CASSLASNRGTEAFF. Full variable domain (outside the CDR3, taken from reference TRBV5-1 and TRBJ1-1): KAGVTQTPRYLIKTRGQQVTLSCSPISGHRSVSWYQQTPGQGLQFLFEYFSETQRNKGNFPGRFSGRQFSNSRSEMNVSTLELGDSALYLCASSLASNRGTEAFFGQGTRLTVV.

In regard to this clonotype: A read error is possible here, since a much larger clone lies one base away. This chain connects TRBV20-1 to TRBJ1-2; D may be TRBD1 (5 bases). CDR3 length: 12 residues. Germline values: CDR1 DFQATT, CDR2 SNEGSKA (reference sequence). CDR3 sequence reads: CATMSGDGGSTF. The CDR3 bases are TGTGCTACTATGTCGGGGGACGGTGGCTCCACCTTC.

This clonotype has at least ten counts. V and J are TRBV6-5 and TRBJ1-6; a possible D gene is TRBD1 (5 bases). Germline V gene lookup returns CDR1 MNHEY and CDR2 SVGAGI. This CDR3 has 14 residues. Trimming took off 4 bases at V and 1 base at J, with 5 bases between the two ends. CDR3 sequence (DNA): TGTGCCAGCAGTTCAGGGTCCTATAATTCACCCCTCCACTTT. Translating gives CASSSGSYNSPLHF.

With respect to this clonotype: The junction and the germline gene differ at one end; a read error may be behind it. The J gene is TRBJ2-1, the V gene TRBV7-3; TRBD2 matches at 12 bases. The germline CDR1 and CDR2 sequences are SGHTA and FQGTGA. The CDR3 covers 15 residues. The DNA of the CDR3 is TGTGCCAGCAGCTTAGGACTAGCGGGGCTGAATGAGCAGCTCTTC. It translates to CASSLGLAGLNEQLF. Variable domain in full (rest from reference TRBV7-3 and TRBJ2-1): GAGVSQTPSNKVTEKGKYVELRCDPISGHTALYWYRQSLGQGPEFLIYFQGTGAADDSGLPNDRFFAVRPEGSVSTLKIQRTERGDSAVYLCASSLGLAGLNEQLFGPGTRLTVL.

As for this clonotype: The conserved closing phenylalanine or tryptophan is absent in this CDR3, likely reflecting a read error. V usage is TRBV12-3 or TRBV12-4 and J usage is TRBJ1-2; D not resolved. Trimming removed 5 bases at V and 4 bases at J, with 14 bases between. The CDR3 loop spans 14 amino acids. CDR3 in DNA: TGTGCCAGCAGTGCCACCGGACGGACCTATGGCTACACCGTC. Translated, it gives CASSATGRTYGYTV.

In this sample, this clonotype turned up once. The CDR3 ends on some other residue instead of the conserved phenylalanine or tryptophan, so this is likely a read error. V gene TRBV18 combines with J gene TRBJ2-2, with D possibly TRBD1 on 6 matching bases. The CDR3 totals 13 residues. V lost 3 bases to trimming and J lost 6 bases, with 8 bases between them. Germline CDR1 reads KGHSH; CDR2 reads LQKENI. CDR3: CASSPGQPGELFL. The CDR3 DNA is TGTGCCAGCTCACCTGGACAGCCCGGGGAGCTGTTTCTT.